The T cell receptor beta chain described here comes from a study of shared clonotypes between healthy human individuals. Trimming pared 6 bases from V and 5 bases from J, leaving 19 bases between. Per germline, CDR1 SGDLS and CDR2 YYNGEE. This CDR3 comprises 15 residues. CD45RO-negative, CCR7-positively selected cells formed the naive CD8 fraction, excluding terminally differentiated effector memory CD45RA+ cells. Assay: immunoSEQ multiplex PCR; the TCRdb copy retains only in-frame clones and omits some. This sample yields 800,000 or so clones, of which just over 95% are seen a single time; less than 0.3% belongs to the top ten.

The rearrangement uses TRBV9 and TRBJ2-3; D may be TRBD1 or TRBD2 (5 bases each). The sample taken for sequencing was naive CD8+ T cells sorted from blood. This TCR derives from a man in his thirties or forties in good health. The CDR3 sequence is CASTLDTLGGDTQYF. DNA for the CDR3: TGTGCCAGCACCTTGGACACCCTTGGAGGAGATACGCAGTATTTT.